The clone carrying this T cell receptor (beta chain) occurred many times. Stable Graves' hyperthyroidism meant no ophthalmopathy progression within 18 months. Aged 18 to 65, the patients had hyperthyroidism that was newly diagnosed and had lasted under 2 months. This sample was taken from a study of T cells in Graves' hyperthyroidism and ophthalmopathy. Template material for amplifying TCR beta CDR3 regions consisted of RNA transcripts. TCR CDR3 underwent first-round RT-PCR with the HTBI primer set. Each CDR3 protein gets one entry after TCRdb re-called the multiplex PCR reads with MiXCR. This sample has about 840,000 distinct CDR3 sequences, with roughly 37% found just once. The V gene's germline CDR1 is SGHRS and CDR2 YFSETQ. The CDR3 runs to 15 residues. V lost 0 bases and J 0 bases, leaving 9 bases between the germline ends.

Sequenced material: blood. The chain has TRBV5-1 and TRBJ1-1; D unclear. The source of this sequence is a man between 18 and 35 years old with Graves' hyperthyroidism. In DNA, the CDR3 is TGCGCCAGCAGCTTGGCCCTGGGCATGAACACTGAAGCTTTCTTT. Its protein product is CASSLALGMNTEAFF.